This T cell receptor beta chain came from a study of early T cells in non-severe SARS-CoV-2 infection. This clonotype showed up many times. The antigen remains unidentified. Unique molecular identifiers were affixed to single, distinct cDNA molecules. TCRdb itself ran the 5' RACE reads through MiXCR, one entry per CDR3 protein. The table shows tens of thousands of distinct CDR3 sequences, with more than 6% occurring only once. Trimming took off 3 bases at V and 1 base at J, with 14 bases between the two ends. CDR3 size: 16 residues. Looked up from germline, CDR1 is SGHRS and CDR2 is YFSETQ. Whole-study findings and limits: Private and CD4 specificities were missed by VDJdb matching, skewed to anti-spike CD8.

The sample was whole blood. The chain joins TRBV5-1 to TRBJ2-1; weak D call: TRBD2 (6 bases). The receptor comes from an adult who was a healthcare worker with PCR-confirmed SARS-CoV-2 infection or an uninfected control (not recorded which). CDR3 coding DNA: TGCGCCAGCAGCTGGCCTCCGGGAGCGTCCTACAATGAGCAGTTCTTC. It is translated as CASSWPPGASYNEQFF.